This T cell receptor (beta chain) appears in the sequencing data of a study of T cells in localized non-small cell lung cancer. A note on this clone: Its antigen is as yet unknown.

Germline V gene sequence: CDR1 LNHDA, CDR2 SQIVND (reference sequence). V was cut by 7 bases and J by 4 bases, with 23 bases left in between. The CDR3 has 17 amino acids. Regarding the study as a whole: It was uninvolved adjacent lung that showed the highest T cell clonality, exceeding tumor. Across samples, adjacent lung featured a median approximately 60 of the top 100 tumor clones. It remains possible that heterogeneity exists, since only one tumor region was sequenced.

Sequencing was performed with immunoSEQ multiplex PCR; in TCRdb, only in-frame clones are kept and a portion is missing. This sample carries about 47,000 clones, 86% of them seen once, and the ten largest clones take about 2.3%. The clonotype was recovered from a man aged 35 to 69 with stage II lung adenocarcinoma. The chain joins TRBV19 to TRBJ1-5; perhaps TRBD1 as D (6 bases). Sequencing used PBMCs, obtained before any cancer treatment. CDR3 coding DNA: TGTGCCAGTACCCAACCCACCGACAGGTTGGAAAATCAGCCCCAGCATTTT. It encodes CASTQPTDRLENQPQHF. Filled out from reference TRBV19 and TRBJ1-5, the complete variable domain reads DGGITQSPKYLFRKEGQNVTLSCEQNLNHDAMYWYRQDPGQGLRLIYYSQIVNDFQKGDIAEGYSVSREKKESFPLTVTSAQKNPTAFYLCASTQPTDRLENQPQHFGDGTRLSIL.